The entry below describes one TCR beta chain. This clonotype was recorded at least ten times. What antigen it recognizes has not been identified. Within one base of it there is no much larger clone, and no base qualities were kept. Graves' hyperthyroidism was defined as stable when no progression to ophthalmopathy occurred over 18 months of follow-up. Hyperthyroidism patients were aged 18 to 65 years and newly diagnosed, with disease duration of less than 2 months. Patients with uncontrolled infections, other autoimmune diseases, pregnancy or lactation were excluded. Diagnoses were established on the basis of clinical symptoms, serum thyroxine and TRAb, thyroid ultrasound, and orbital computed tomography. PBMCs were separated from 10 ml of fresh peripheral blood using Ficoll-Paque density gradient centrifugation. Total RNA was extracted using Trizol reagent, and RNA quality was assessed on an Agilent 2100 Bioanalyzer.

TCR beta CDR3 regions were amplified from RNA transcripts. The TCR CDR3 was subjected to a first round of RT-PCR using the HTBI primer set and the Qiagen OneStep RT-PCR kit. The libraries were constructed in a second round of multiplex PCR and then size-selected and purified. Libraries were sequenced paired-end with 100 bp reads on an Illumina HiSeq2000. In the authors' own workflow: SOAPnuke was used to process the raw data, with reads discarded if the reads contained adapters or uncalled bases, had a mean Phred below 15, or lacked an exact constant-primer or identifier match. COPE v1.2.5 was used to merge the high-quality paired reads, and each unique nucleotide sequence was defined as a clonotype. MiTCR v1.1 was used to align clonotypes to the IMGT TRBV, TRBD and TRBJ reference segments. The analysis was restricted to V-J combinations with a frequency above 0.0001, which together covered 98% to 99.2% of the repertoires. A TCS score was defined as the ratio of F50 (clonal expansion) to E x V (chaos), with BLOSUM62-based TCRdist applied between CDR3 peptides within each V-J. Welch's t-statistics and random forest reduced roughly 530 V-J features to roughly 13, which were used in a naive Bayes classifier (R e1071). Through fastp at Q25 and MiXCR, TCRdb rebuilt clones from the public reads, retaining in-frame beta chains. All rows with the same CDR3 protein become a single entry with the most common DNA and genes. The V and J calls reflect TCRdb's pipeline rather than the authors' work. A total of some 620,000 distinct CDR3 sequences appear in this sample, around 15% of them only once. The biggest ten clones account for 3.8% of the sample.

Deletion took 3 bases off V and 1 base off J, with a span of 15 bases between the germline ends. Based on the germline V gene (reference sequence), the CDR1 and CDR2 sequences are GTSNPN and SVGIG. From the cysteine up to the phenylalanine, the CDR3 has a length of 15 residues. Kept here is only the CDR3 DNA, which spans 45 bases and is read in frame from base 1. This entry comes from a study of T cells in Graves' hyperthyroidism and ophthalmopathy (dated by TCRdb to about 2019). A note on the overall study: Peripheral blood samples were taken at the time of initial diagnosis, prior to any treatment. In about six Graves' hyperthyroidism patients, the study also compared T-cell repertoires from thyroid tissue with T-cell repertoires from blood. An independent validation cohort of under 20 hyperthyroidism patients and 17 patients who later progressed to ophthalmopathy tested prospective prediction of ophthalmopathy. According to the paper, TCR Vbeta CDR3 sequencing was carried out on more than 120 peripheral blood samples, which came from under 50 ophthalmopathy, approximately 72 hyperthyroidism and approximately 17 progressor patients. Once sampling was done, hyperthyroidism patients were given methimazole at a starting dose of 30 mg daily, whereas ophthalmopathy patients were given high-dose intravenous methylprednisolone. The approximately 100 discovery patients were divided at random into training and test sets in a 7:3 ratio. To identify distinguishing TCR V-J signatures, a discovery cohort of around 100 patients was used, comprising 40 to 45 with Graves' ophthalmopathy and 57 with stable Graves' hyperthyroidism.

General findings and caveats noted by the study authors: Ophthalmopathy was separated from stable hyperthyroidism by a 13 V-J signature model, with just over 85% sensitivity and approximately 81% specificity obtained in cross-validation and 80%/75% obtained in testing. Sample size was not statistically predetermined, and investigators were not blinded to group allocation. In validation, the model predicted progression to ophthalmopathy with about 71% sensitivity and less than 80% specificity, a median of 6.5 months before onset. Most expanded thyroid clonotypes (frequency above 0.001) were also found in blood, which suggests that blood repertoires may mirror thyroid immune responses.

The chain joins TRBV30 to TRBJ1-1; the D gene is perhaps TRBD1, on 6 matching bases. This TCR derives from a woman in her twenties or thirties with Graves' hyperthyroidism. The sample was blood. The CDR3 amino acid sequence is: CAWRGGGSGNTEAFF. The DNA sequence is TGTGCCTGGAGAGGAGGGGGGAGCGGGAACACTGAAGCTTTCTTT.